This TCR beta chain was sequenced during a study of blood T cells in healthy people across ages. Then a second PCR, running about 6 to 12 cycles, was carried out with a sample-barcoded 5' primer and a J-beta primer mix. Each CDR3 protein gets one entry after TCRdb re-called the 5' RACE reads with MiXCR. This repertoire shows about 320,000 distinct CDR3 sequences, around 27% found once; its top ten account for over 25%. V shed 5 bases and J shed 5 bases, with 21 bases lying between them. The CDR3 loop spans 15 amino acids. Germline-derived CDR1 and CDR2 are DFQATT and SNEGSKA (reference sequence). RNA extraction gave at least 6 micrograms of total RNA per sample.

The chain combines TRBV20-1 with TRBJ2-5; TRBD1 might be the D (5 bases). This TCR derives from a woman in her 70s in good health. Sequenced material: blood. The CDR3 sequence: CSAARLYPPGETQYF. The CDR3, as DNA: TGCAGTGCTGCCCGTCTTTACCCTCCAGGGGAGACCCAGTACTTC.